The next 6 T cell receptor beta chains were all read from a single sample in a study of Graves' ophthalmopathy and Graves' hyperthyroidism. Using RNA transcripts, the TCR beta CDR3 regions were amplified. HTBI primers were employed in first-round RT-PCR, then a second-round multiplex PCR followed. TCRdb itself ran the multiplex PCR reads through MiXCR, one entry per CDR3 protein. Here the sample spans over a million distinct CDR3 sequences, less than 45% being singletons. The specimen was peripheral blood or thyroid tissue (not recorded which). These receptors came from an adult man with Graves' hyperthyroidism.

The V and J genes are TRBV12-3 or TRBV12-4 and TRBJ1-6; TRBD1 is a possible D gene (6 bases). The V and J ends lost 8 bases and 0 bases respectively, with 11 bases between them. This CDR3 is 15 amino acids long. The CDR3 sequence: CASGDTSSYNSPLHF. CDR3 nucleotides: TGTGCCAGCGGGGACACAAGCTCCTATAATTCACCCCTCCACTTT.

In this sample, this clonotype turned up a few times. This chain connects TRBV12-3 or TRBV12-4 to TRBJ1-5; 7 nucleotides match TRBD1. The CDR3 has 14 amino acids. Unmatched junction bases numbered 7, after V lost 2 bases and J lost 9 bases. CDR3 loop: CASSLWTGGRPQHF. DNA for the CDR3: TGTGCCAGCAGTTTATGGACAGGCGGGCGGCCCCAGCATTTT.

The chain employs TRBV7-8 and TRBJ1-1; TRBD1 is a possible D gene (5 bases). This CDR3 has 13 amino acids. Germline lookup yields CDR1 SGHVS and CDR2 FQNEAQ. V lost 7 bases and J 5 bases, leaving 14 bases between the germline ends. DNA of the CDR3: TGTGCCAGCACCCTGACAGTCGGTACTGAAGCTTTCTTT. It translates to CASTLTVGTEAFF.

The V and J genes are TRBV7-2 and TRBJ1-2; no clear D gene. CDR3 length: 12 residues. Germline assignment: CDR1 SGHTA and CDR2 FQGNSA. The V and J ends lost 7 bases and 4 bases respectively, with 10 bases between them. The CDR3: CASIGRVYGYTF. The CDR3 DNA sequence: TGTGCCAGCATCGGACGGGTCTATGGCTACACCTTC.

This clonotype was detected only a few times. This may be a read error, as it is one base from a much larger clone. This chain connects TRBV5-1 to TRBJ2-7, with 7 positions matching TRBD1. Looked up from germline, CDR1 is SGHRS and CDR2 is YFSETQ. Germline trimming cut 4 bases from V and 3 bases from J; bases unmatched to any gene: 10. There are 15 residues in the CDR3. In DNA, the CDR3 is TGCGCCAGCAGCGAGACCGGGACAGCTTACTACGAGCAGTACTTC. Protein product: CASSETGTAYYEQYF.

This clonotype was detected only once. The chain carries TRBV6-5 and TRBJ2-5; 10 nucleotides align to TRBD2. Germline CDR1 MNHEY, CDR2 SVGAGI. CDR3 length equals 16 residues. Germline trimming cut 0 bases from V and 5 bases from J; bases unmatched to any gene: 6. CDR3 loop: CASSYSPSGSRETQYF. The CDR3 nucleotides are TGTGCCAGCAGTTACTCCCCTAGCGGGAGCCGGGAGACCCAGTACTTC.